The entry below describes one T cell receptor beta chain. The CDR3 spans 16 residues. Germline assignment: CDR1 MDHEN and CDR2 SYDVKM. V lost 7 bases and J lost 4; bases outside the gene matches: 10. Methods used by the authors: How many nucleated cells were present was estimated from reference gene primer amplification. The table came from immunoSEQ multiplex PCR; TCRdb's copy has only in-frame clones and leaves some out. The D gene and trimming were derived from the DNA, and the V and J assignments and clone size from that table. Altogether about 240,000 clones are present, 86% being singletons, with the ten largest covering about 12%. This sample is part of a study of blood T cell repertoires in COVID-19. Whole-study context: Sites across the United States, Italy and Spain contributed samples from acute and convalescent COVID-19. From T cells, B-cell-depleted T cells, or PBMCs came the material, which was cDNA or gDNA.

V is TRBV28 and J is TRBJ2-7; the match to TRBD2 covers 13 bases. The TCR was taken from a man aged 80 or over with acute or convalescent COVID-19. The sample consisted of peripheral blood. The CDR3: CASNAPGTSGMYEQYF. The CDR3 DNA sequence: TGTGCCAGCAACGCCCCCGGGACTAGCGGGATGTACGAGCAGTACTTC.